The clone carrying this TCR beta chain was detected many times. Its antigen is undetermined. This sample was taken from a study of T cells after yellow fever vaccination. Study-level results: A minor fraction of clonotypes spanned both CD4 and CD8 compartments. Post-booster repertoires contained most primary-vaccination clones again (approximately 97% CD4, less than 90% CD8).

The CDR3 runs to 15 residues. CDR1 KGHSH and CDR2 LQKENI come from the germline V gene. Trimming left V 6 bases short and J 2 bases short, with 16 bases between. TCRdb itself ran the 5' RACE reads through MiXCR, one entry per CDR3 protein. The sample yields over 120,000 distinct CDR3 sequences, about 7% seen once. This sequence joins TRBV18 and TRBJ2-5, with D perhaps given as TRBD1 or TRBD2 (5 bases each). This sample comprised CD4+ T cells sorted from PBMCs, obtained 10 days after the yellow fever booster vaccination. The source is a man in his thirties or forties who received the YFV17D yellow fever vaccine. The CDR3 bases are TGTGCCAGCTCCTTTGGGCAGGGACCTCAAGAGACCCAGTACTTC. Protein sequence: CASSFGQGPQETQYF.